Shown below are 9 T cell receptor beta chains from a single sample sequenced in a study of shared clonotypes between healthy human individuals. The protocol was immunoSEQ multiplex PCR, while the TCRdb copy is restricted to in-frame clones and leaves out a portion. The sample includes 2 million to 2.5 million clones, approximately 95% of them seen just once. The sequenced sample consisted of naive CD4+ T cells from PBMCs. Sample subset: CD45RA+ positively selected. Source of these receptors: a man between 18 and 29 years old in good health. Some clones in this sample may be carry-over from other donors' samples.

The V and J genes are TRBV2 and TRBJ2-6; 7 positions match TRBD1. The CDR3 sequence is 19 residues long. The V gene's germline CDR1 is SNHLY and CDR2 FYNNEI. Trimming cost V 6 bases and J 0 bases; bases outside gene matches: 14. CDR3 coding DNA: TGTGCCAGCAGACCCAATGACAGGGATTTGCCCTCTGGGGCCAACGTCCTGACTTTC. Translated, it gives CASRPNDRDLPSGANVLTF.

Notes on this clone: This CDR3 is also generated by other DNA sequences in the sample. This rearrangement joins TRBV5-1 to TRBJ2-5; D gene uncertain. The CDR3 is 13 amino acids. CDR1 and CDR2 (germline): SGHRS, YFSETQ. Trimming shortened V by 4 bases and J by 1 base, and 8 bases separated the two germline ends. This chain's CDR3 is CASSARVQETQYF. The CDR3 bases are TGCGCCAGCAGCGCCCGGGTCCAAGAGACCCAGTACTTC.

This clone was counted a single time. CDR3 bases: TGTGCCAGCAGCCAATCGACCAACAATGAGCAGTTCTTC. Its protein is CASSQSTNNEQFF. The chain employs TRBV16 and TRBJ2-1, with D unresolved. The CDR3 is made up of 13 amino acids. The germline CDR1 and CDR2 sequences are KGHSY and FQNENV. Trimming stripped 0 bases from V and 5 bases from J, with 5 bases between.

V and J are TRBV29-1 and TRBJ2-5; D is unclear. The CDR3 runs 13 residues. V was pared by 6 bases and J by 5 bases, with 16 bases between. Germline-derived CDR1 and CDR2 are SQVTM and ANQGSEA. This CDR3 reads CSVGPMLVETQYF. The DNA of the CDR3 is TGCAGCGTCGGTCCAATGCTGGTGGAGACCCAGTACTTC.

This rearrangement joins TRBV10-2 to TRBJ2-7; D gene unclear. The germline V gene encodes CDR1 WSHSY and CDR2 SAAADI. This CDR3 is 15 amino acids long. The V end was cut by 0 bases, the J end by 0 bases, with 9 bases between. The CDR3 loop reads CASSESGRGSYEQYF. The CDR3 DNA reads as TGCGCCAGCAGTGAGTCGGGCCGCGGCTCCTACGAGCAGTACTTC.

J is TRBJ2-3 and V is TRBV29-1; a possible D gene is TRBD1 (6 bases). Trimming took 0 bases from V and 2 from J, leaving 9 bases between them. Germline assignment: CDR1 SQVTM and CDR2 ANQGSEA. CDR3 length: 14 residues. The CDR3 here is CSVEEGALTDTQYF. The CDR3 DNA reads as TGCAGCGTTGAAGAGGGGGCCCTCACAGATACGCAGTATTTT.

The table lists this clone with a count of one. The rearrangement joins TRBV5-8 to TRBJ1-5, with D unresolved. Germline values: CDR1 SGHTS, CDR2 YDEGEE. Trimming removed 7 bases at V and 5 bases at J, with 19 bases between. The CDR3 runs 15 residues. DNA of the CDR3: TGTGCCAGCCAGCCCGAGGGATTTTGGGATCAGCCCCAGCATTTT. Translation: CASQPEGFWDQPQHF.

V and J are TRBV27 and TRBJ2-1; D perhaps matches TRBD2 (7 bases). The CDR3 has 13 residues. The V end was cut by 6 bases, the J end by 9 bases, with 15 bases between. Germline values: CDR1 MNHEY, CDR2 SMNVEV (reference sequence). The CDR3, as DNA: TGTGCCAGCAGCTCCAAGGGGGGGCCTGAGCAGTTCTTC. Encoded protein: CASSSKGGPEQFF.

The chain combines TRBV28 with TRBJ1-1; D is ambiguous. V was clipped by 7 bases and J by 4 bases, with 16 bases between them. The CDR3 is 14 residues long. CDR1 and CDR2 (germline): MDHEN, SYDVKM. The CDR3 DNA reads as TGTGCCAGCACCCAACCTCAGAGGGCCACTGAAGCTTTCTTT. Protein: CASTQPQRATEAFF.